This T cell receptor (beta chain) comes out of a study of Ad26.COV2.S vaccination and SARS-CoV-2 variants. General study findings and limits: Placebo recipients showed lower spike-specific TCR breadth than vaccinees. Measurement of non-spike TCR breadth gave similar results in vaccine and placebo recipients.

Profiled with immunoSEQ multiplex PCR; TCRdb holds only in-frame clones, not every one. The sample shows 440,000 or so clones, 90% of them seen only once. Treatment described: 15 to 20 received Ad26.COV2.S at low or high dose, single or two shots; 5 received placebo; per-sample allocation not given. Vaccine and placebo recipients were sampled on day 63 after the first injection. An adult aged 18-55 years in Boston served as the donor. The administered vaccine (an Ad26 vector) expressed Wuhan-strain SARS-CoV-2 spike. The V and J ends lost 6 bases and 3 bases respectively, with 12 bases between them. Germline CDR1 and CDR2: SGHAT and FQNNGV. This CDR3 has 13 residues. A word on this clone: No antigen is known for it.

The chain couples TRBV11-2 to TRBJ2-7; D gene uncertain. Sequencing was performed on peripheral blood, taken in a trial of Ad26.COV2.S vaccine versus placebo. This sequence was found in a person aged 18-65 years who received the Ad26.COV2.S COVID-19 vaccine or a placebo. For the CDR3, the DNA is TGTGCCAGCAGGGCGACTGGGTACTACGAGCAGTACTTC. Translation: CASRATGYYEQYF.